The entry that follows covers one T cell receptor (beta chain) sequence. This sample is part of a study of blood T cell repertoires in COVID-19. Turning to the study itself: The study drew acute and convalescent COVID-19 samples from the United States, Italy and Spain. Sample material is recorded as cDNA or gDNA derived from T cells, B-cell-depleted T cells, or PBMCs.

The CDR3 is 11 residues long. V lost 4 bases, J lost 3 bases, and 4 bases lay in between. Germline lookup yields CDR1 MNHEY and CDR2 SVGAGI. Original analysis: Cell counts per sample came from amplifying reference gene primers. The method was immunoSEQ multiplex PCR; TCRdb's version includes in-frame clones alone and lacks a portion of them. V and J calls and clone size follow that table, whereas D and trimming were derived from the DNA. The sample records under 200,000 clones, approximately 84% being singletons. The chain recombines TRBV6-5 with TRBJ2-7; D gene ambiguous. Sequenced sample: peripheral blood. The sequence was collected from a man aged 40-55 years who had recovered from COVID-19. The CDR3 DNA follows: TGTGCCAGCAGTTCGTTCTACGAGCAGTACTTC. It yields the protein CASSSFYEQYF.